This T cell receptor beta chain was sequenced in a study of human thymus T cells. Corrective heart surgery yielded the resections from which the thymus tissue came. Sequencing was performed with immunoSEQ multiplex PCR; in TCRdb, only in-frame clones are kept and a portion is missing. The sample lists fewer than 90,000 clones, 95% to 98% occurring once. The sequence derives from a boy under three years old with a congenital heart defect but otherwise immunologically healthy. The specimen was thymus tissue.

Here the CDR3 DNA reads TGCGCCAGCAGCTTGGGCGACAGTAACACTGAAGCTTTCTTT. Translation gives CASSLGDSNTEAFF. The chain recombines TRBV5-1 with TRBJ1-1; perhaps TRBD1 as D (5 bases). This CDR3 has 14 amino acids. V dropped 0 bases and J dropped 2 bases, with 8 bases sitting between them. Germline V gives CDR1 SGHRS, CDR2 YFSETQ.